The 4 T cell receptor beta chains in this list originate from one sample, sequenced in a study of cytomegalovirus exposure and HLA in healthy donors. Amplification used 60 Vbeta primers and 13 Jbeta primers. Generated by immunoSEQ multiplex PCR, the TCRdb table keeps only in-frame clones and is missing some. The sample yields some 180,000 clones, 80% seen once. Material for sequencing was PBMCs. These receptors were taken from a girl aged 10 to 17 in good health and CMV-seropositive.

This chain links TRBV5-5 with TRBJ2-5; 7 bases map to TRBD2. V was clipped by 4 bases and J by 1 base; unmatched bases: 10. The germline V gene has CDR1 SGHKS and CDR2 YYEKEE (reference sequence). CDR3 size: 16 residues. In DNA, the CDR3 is TGTGCCAGCAGCCCGGGGCCCGCTAGCGGCCAAGAGACCCAGTACTTC. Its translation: CASSPGPASGQETQYF.

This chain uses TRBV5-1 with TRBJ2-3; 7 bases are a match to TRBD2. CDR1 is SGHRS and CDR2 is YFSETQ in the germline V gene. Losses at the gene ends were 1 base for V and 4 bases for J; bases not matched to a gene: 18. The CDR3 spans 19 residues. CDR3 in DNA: TGCGCCAGCAGCTTGAGGGCCCGTTCGGGAGGTTTCGGGCCAGATACGCAGTATTTT. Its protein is CASSLRARSGGFGPDTQYF. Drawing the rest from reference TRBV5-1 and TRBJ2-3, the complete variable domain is KAGVTQTPRYLIKTRGQQVTLSCSPISGHRSVSWYQQTPGQGLQFLFEYFSETQRNKGNFPGRFSGRQFSNSRSEMNVSTLELGDSALYLCASSLRARSGGFGPDTQYFGPGTRLTVL.

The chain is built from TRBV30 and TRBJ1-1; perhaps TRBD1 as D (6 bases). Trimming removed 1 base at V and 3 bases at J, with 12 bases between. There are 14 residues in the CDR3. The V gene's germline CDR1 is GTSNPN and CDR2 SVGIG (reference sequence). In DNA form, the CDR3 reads TGTGCCTGGAGTGCCCACGCAGGGGACACTGAAGCTTTCTTT. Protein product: CAWSAHAGDTEAFF.

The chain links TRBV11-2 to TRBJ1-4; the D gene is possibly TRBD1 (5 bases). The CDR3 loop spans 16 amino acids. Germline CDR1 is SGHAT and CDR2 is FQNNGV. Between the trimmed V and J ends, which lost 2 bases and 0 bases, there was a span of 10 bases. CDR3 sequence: CASSLWTRATNEKLFF. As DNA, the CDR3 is TGTGCCAGCAGCTTATGGACACGAGCAACTAATGAAAAACTGTTTTTT. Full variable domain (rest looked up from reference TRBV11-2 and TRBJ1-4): EAGVAQSPRYKIIEKRQSVAFWCNPISGHATLYWYQQILGQGPKLLIQFQNNGVVDDSQLPKDRFSAERLKGVDSTLKIQPAKLEDSAVYLCASSLWTRATNEKLFFGSGTQLSVL.